The 32 T cell receptor beta chains given below trace back to one sample, sequenced in a study of beta chain features in type 1 diabetes. Every isolated RNA sample was fully reverse transcribed, so sequencing captured expressed TCRB transcripts. The assay was immunoSEQ multiplex PCR, and TCRdb's table has in-frame clones only and misses some. Among fewer than 250,000 clones listed, approximately 70% were seen once. Sequencing used naive CD4+ T cells from blood. These TCRs come from a man aged 30 to 39 in good health.

V usage is TRBV5-1 and J usage is TRBJ2-3, with 9 bases identical to TRBD2. The CDR3 sequence is 15 residues long. Germline CDR1 is SGHRS and CDR2 is YFSETQ. J was trimmed by 6 bases and V by 3 bases; bases with no gene match: 8. The CDR3 protein is CASSYSGGPVDTQYF. CDR3 nucleotide sequence: TGCGCCAGCAGCTACAGCGGGGGGCCTGTCGATACGCAGTATTTT.

The chain has TRBV30 and TRBJ1-6; 8 positions agree with TRBD1. Germline V gene data show CDR1 as GTSNPN and CDR2 as SVGIG (reference sequence). This CDR3 has 16 amino acids. The V gene end was trimmed by 1 base and the J gene end by 9 bases; junction bases not matched to a gene: 11. The CDR3 is CAWSAGTGGLGSPLHF. DNA of the CDR3: TGTGCCTGGAGTGCCGGGACAGGAGGGTTAGGTTCACCCCTCCACTTT.

The rearrangement uses TRBV29-1 and TRBJ2-1, with D tentatively TRBD1 or TRBD2 (6 bases each). CDR1 and CDR2 from the germline V gene are SQVTM and ANQGSEA. Trimming took off 7 bases at V and 7 bases at J, with 17 bases between the two ends. The CDR3 runs 13 residues. The CDR3 reads CSGSRGAKNEQFF. The CDR3 coding sequence is TGCAGCGGATCGAGGGGGGCGAAGAATGAGCAGTTCTTC.

V usage is TRBV25-1 and J usage is TRBJ1-6; the match to TRBD1 covers 9 bases. CDR3 length equals 16 residues. The ends lost 2 bases at V and 11 bases at J; junction bases unmatched: 10. Germline V gives CDR1 MGHDK, CDR2 SYGVNS. The CDR3 here is CASSETLQGARAPLHF. The CDR3 nucleotides read TGTGCCAGCAGTGAAACCTTACAGGGGGCCCGTGCACCCCTCCACTTT.

This sequence joins TRBV29-1 and TRBJ2-5, with D unclear. Germline assignment: CDR1 SQVTM and CDR2 ANQGSEA. With 4 bases removed from V and 3 bases from J, the gap between germline ends came to 6 bases. This CDR3 contains 11 residues. CDR3 sequence reads: CSVALEETQYF. In DNA form, the CDR3 reads TGCAGCGTTGCCCTTGAAGAGACCCAGTACTTC.

Here the CDR3 reads CASHRGGTEAFF. The CDR3, as DNA: TGTGCCTCCCACCGGGGGGGGACTGAAGCTTTCTTT. The chain has TRBV30 and TRBJ1-1; D might be TRBD1 (5 bases). This CDR3 has 12 amino acids. The V end lost 7 bases, the J end lost 5 bases, and 14 bases lay between the germline ends. Germline CDR1 GTSNPN, CDR2 SVGIG (reference sequence).

The gene calls are TRBV9 and TRBJ2-5; 9 positions agree with TRBD2. Germline trimming cut 3 bases from V and 3 bases from J; bases unmatched to any gene: 6. This CDR3 has 15 residues. Germline-derived CDR1 and CDR2 are SGDLS and YYNGEE. This CDR3 reads CASSALSSGKETQYF. The CDR3 DNA reads TGTGCCAGCAGCGCTCTCTCTAGCGGGAAAGAGACCCAGTACTTC.

The chain links TRBV2 to TRBJ2-3, with D unresolved. Germline V lookup: CDR1 SNHLY, CDR2 FYNNEI. The length of the CDR3 is 11 residues. Trimming stripped 8 bases from V and 4 bases from J, with 7 bases between. The CDR3 loop is CASGNADTQYF. DNA for the CDR3: TGTGCCAGCGGAAACGCAGATACGCAGTATTTT.

A few counts support this clone. The chain carries TRBV9 and TRBJ2-1; D is uncertain. The CDR3 loop spans 16 amino acids. Germline assignment: CDR1 SGDLS and CDR2 YYNGEE. The V gene lost 1 base and the J gene lost 0 bases, with 11 bases spanning the gap. CDR3 loop: CASSVSNSLSYNEQFF. For the CDR3, the DNA is TGTGCCAGCAGCGTATCCAATTCCCTCTCCTACAATGAGCAGTTCTTC.

The rearrangement uses TRBV6-5 and TRBJ2-1; unclear D gene. The CDR3 has 13 residues. V was clipped by 2 bases and J by 3 bases, with 5 bases between them. CDR1 and CDR2 from the germline V gene are MNHEY and SVGAGI. The CDR3 DNA follows: TGTGCCAGCAGTTACAACCTCTACAATGAGCAGTTCTTC. It is translated as CASSYNLYNEQFF.

Worth noting for this clone: This specimen includes other DNA sequences encoding the same CDR3. This sequence joins TRBV30 and TRBJ2-7, with unresolved D. CDR1 and CDR2 from the germline V gene are GTSNPN and SVGIG (reference sequence). Trimming shortened V by 1 base and J by 0 bases, and 1 base separated the two germline ends. The CDR3 sequence is 11 residues long. CDR3 residues: CAWSGSYEQYF. CDR3 bases: TGTGCCTGGAGTGGCTCCTACGAGCAGTACTTC.

With regard to this clone: This sample includes further DNA sequences coding for the same CDR3. The chain combines TRBV30 with TRBJ2-5, with no clear D. This CDR3 has 11 amino acids. Germline CDR1 and CDR2: GTSNPN and SVGIG (reference sequence). Trimming took 2 bases from V and 5 from J, leaving 6 bases between them. CDR3: CAWSSLETQYF. The DNA of the CDR3 is TGTGCCTGGAGTTCCCTGGAGACCCAGTACTTC. Variable domain in full (rest from reference TRBV30 and TRBJ2-5): SQTIHQWPATLVQPVGSPLSLECTVEGTSNPNLYWYRQAAGRGLQLLFYSVGIGQISSEVPQNLSASRPQDRQFILSSKKLLLSDSGFYLCAWSSLETQYFGPGTRLLVL.

The rearrangement uses TRBV7-7 and TRBJ2-1, with D possibly TRBD2 on 5 matching bases. The CDR3 contains 13 residues. Trimming removed 5 bases at V and 2 bases at J, with 7 bases between. The germline gives CDR1 SSHAT, CDR2 FNYEAQ (reference sequence). This CDR3 is CASSPGTYNEQFF. The DNA for the CDR3 is TGTGCCAGCAGCCCCGGGACCTACAATGAGCAGTTCTTC.

A few counts support this clone. J is TRBJ2-1 and V is TRBV5-1; D remains ambiguous. Germline CDR1 is SGHRS and CDR2 is YFSETQ. The V end lost 5 bases, the J end lost 4 bases, and 7 bases lay between the germline ends. This CDR3 comprises 12 residues. CDR3 sequence: CASRENYNEQFF. CDR3 nucleotides: TGCGCCAGCAGGGAGAATTACAATGAGCAGTTCTTC.

The V and J genes are TRBV7-2 and TRBJ2-5; D may match TRBD1 or TRBD2 (5 bases each). This CDR3 is built from 13 residues. Germline CDR1 and CDR2: SGHTA and FQGNSA. With 3 bases removed from V and 4 bases from J, the gap between germline ends came to 9 bases. CDR3 in amino acids: CASSFLGGETQYF. Written as DNA, the CDR3 is TGTGCCAGCAGCTTTCTTGGGGGAGAGACCCAGTACTTC.

The chain links TRBV15 to TRBJ2-4; D is uncertain. Germline CDR1 reads LNHNV; CDR2 reads YYDKDF (reference sequence). V was cut by 8 bases and J by 8 bases, with 16 bases left in between. CDR3 size: 13 residues. The CDR3 here is CATSGQAADIQYF. CDR3 DNA: TGTGCCACCTCCGGGCAGGCGGCAGACATTCAGTACTTC.

The V call is TRBV11-2, the J call TRBJ2-1; 7 bases line up with TRBD1. The CDR3 contains 15 residues. Per germline, CDR1 SGHAT and CDR2 FQNNGV. Unmatched junction bases numbered 6, after V lost 5 bases and J lost 2 bases. CDR3 sequence reads: CASSRTRGTYNEQFF. The DNA of the CDR3 is TGTGCCAGCAGCCGGACCAGGGGGACCTACAATGAGCAGTTCTTC.

The V and J genes are TRBV11-2 and TRBJ2-5, with 7 positions matching TRBD2. V shed 2 bases, J shed 2 bases, and the junction held 8 bases outside the gene matches. This CDR3 has 16 residues. The germline gives CDR1 SGHAT, CDR2 FQNNGV. In DNA form, the CDR3 reads TGTGCCAGCAGCTTACGGGCACTGGGAGGGCAAGAGACCCAGTACTTC. Encoded protein: CASSLRALGGQETQYF.

CDR3 nucleotide sequence: TGTGCCAGCAGCGACGGGACAGAAAGCTCCTACGAGCAGTACTTC. Translating gives CASSDGTESSYEQYF. The V and J genes are TRBV9 and TRBJ2-7; 7 nucleotides align to TRBD1. The CDR3 sequence is 15 residues long. J gave up 0 bases and V 3 bases, and 6 bases lay outside the gene matches. The V gene's germline CDR1 is SGDLS and CDR2 YYNGEE.

The chain couples TRBV7-9 to TRBJ2-1; D is perhaps TRBD1 or TRBD2 (5 bases each). This CDR3 is 10 amino acids long. The V and J ends lost 6 bases and 8 bases respectively, with 5 bases between them. CDR1 is SEHNR, CDR2 FQNEAQ, per germline (reference sequence). CDR3 in DNA: TGTGCCAGCAGGGGACATGAGCAGTTCTTC. Protein product: CASRGHEQFF.

In its sample, this clone was seen a few times. DNA of the CDR3: TGTGCCAGCAGCTTAAGCGATAGCGGGGGACCCTACGAGCAGTACTTC. Translated: CASSLSDSGGPYEQYF. The J gene is TRBJ2-7, the V gene TRBV7-2; 9 nucleotides align to TRBD2. The CDR3 runs to 16 residues. Germline CDR1 and CDR2: SGHTA and FQGNSA. Trimming cost V 2 bases and J 2 bases; bases outside gene matches: 7.

The chain carries TRBV30 and TRBJ1-1; D gene ambiguous. The CDR3 loop spans 14 amino acids. Germline-derived CDR1 and CDR2 are GTSNPN and SVGIG (reference sequence). Trimming left V 4 bases short and J 4 bases short, with 16 bases between. CDR3 bases: TGTGCCTGGAATCTGAAGGCCTCGACCACTGAAGCTTTCTTT. Translation gives CAWNLKASTTEAFF.

The CDR3 DNA sequence: TGCAGCGTCAAGGGACAGGGGCTCCAAGAGACCCAGTACTTC. It is translated as CSVKGQGLQETQYF. The chain joins TRBV29-1 to TRBJ2-5, with 10 bases matching TRBD1. V shed 6 bases, J shed 1 base, and the junction held 5 bases outside the gene matches. The CDR3 has 14 amino acids. CDR1 and CDR2 from the germline V gene are SQVTM and ANQGSEA.

The J gene is TRBJ1-2, the V gene TRBV29-1; possibly TRBD1 for D (5 bases). V was clipped by 2 bases and J by 8 bases, with 15 bases between them. CDR3 length: 13 residues. Germline CDR1 SQVTM, CDR2 ANQGSEA. The DNA of the CDR3 is TGCAGCGTTGAAAGGTGGGGCCCGGAAGGCTACACCTTC. Amino acid sequence: CSVERWGPEGYTF.

The chain recombines TRBV13 with TRBJ2-3; D gene unclear. Germline values: CDR1 PRHDT, CDR2 FYEKMQ (reference sequence). V lost 5 bases, J lost 2 bases, and 5 bases lay in between. The CDR3 consists of 12 residues. As DNA, the CDR3 is TGTGCCAGCAGCATCTTCACAGATACGCAGTATTTT. Amino acid sequence: CASSIFTDTQYF.

A single count supports this clone. The chain is built from TRBV30 and TRBJ1-5; D gene ambiguous. Germline assignment: CDR1 GTSNPN and CDR2 SVGIG (reference sequence). The CDR3 is 16 amino acids. V shed 2 bases and J shed 0 bases, with 14 bases lying between them. The CDR3 sequence: CAWSRRLENSNQPQHF. The CDR3 coding sequence is TGTGCCTGGAGTCGTCGATTAGAGAATAGCAATCAGCCCCAGCATTTT. Using reference TRBV30 and TRBJ1-5 for the parts outside the CDR3, the full variable domain is SQTIHQWPATLVQPVGSPLSLECTVEGTSNPNLYWYRQAAGRGLQLLFYSVGIGQISSEVPQNLSASRPQDRQFILSSKKLLLSDSGFYLCAWSRRLENSNQPQHFGDGTRLSIL.

The V and J genes are TRBV7-2 and TRBJ2-7; D is unclear. V was shortened by 5 bases and J by 0 bases, with 11 bases between the two germline ends. The germline V gene encodes CDR1 SGHTA and CDR2 FQGNSA. The CDR3 extends over 14 amino acids. The CDR3: CASSNELSSYEQYF. CDR3 bases: TGTGCCAGCAGCAACGAACTGAGCTCCTACGAGCAGTACTTC.

This clone came up once. V is TRBV30 and J is TRBJ2-4, with 9 bases aligning to TRBD2. V lost 5 bases to trimming and J lost 9 bases; unmatched junction nucleotides: 8. Per the germline V gene, CDR1 is GTSNPN and CDR2 is SVGIG (reference sequence). The CDR3 length is 13 residues. Written as DNA, the CDR3 is TGTGCCTGGGCTATAGCGGGAGCTGTCATTCAGTACTTC. Translation: CAWAIAGAVIQYF.

This sequence joins TRBV23-1 and TRBJ1-4; unclear D gene. TRBV23-1 is an ORF, and what it does is uncertain. Trimming cost V 4 bases and J 7 bases, with 13 bases left between them. The CDR3 consists of 14 residues. CDR3 protein: CASSRRSEGEKLFF. The DNA of the CDR3 is TGCGCCAGCAGTCGAAGGAGTGAGGGTGAAAAACTGTTTTTT.

The chain links TRBV10-3 to TRBJ2-7; D is unresolved. Germline loops: CDR1 ENHRY, CDR2 SYGVKD. Trimming removed 10 bases from V and 7 bases from J, with 5 bases in between. This CDR3 region has 8 residues. The CDR3 sequence is CATVEQYF. The CDR3 nucleotides read TGTGCCACCGTAGAGCAGTACTTC.

This clone was picked up a small number of times. Other DNA sequences from this sample encode an identical CDR3 as well. The chain has TRBV29-1 and TRBJ2-1, with 8 bases aligning to TRBD1. Germline V gene lookup returns CDR1 SQVTM and CDR2 ANQGSEA. The CDR3 runs to 14 residues. After removal of 5 bases from V and 0 bases from J, the junction contained 3 bases not matched to a gene. CDR3 nucleotide sequence: TGCAGCGTTTACAGGGGGAGCTCCTACAATGAGCAGTTCTTC. This translates into CSVYRGSSYNEQFF.

This clone was recorded once. V is TRBV29-1 and J is TRBJ2-7; no clear D gene. This CDR3 comprises 11 residues. V was cut by 5 bases and J by 0 bases, with 5 bases left in between. In germline, CDR1 is SQVTM, CDR2 ANQGSEA. CDR3 residues: CSVLISYEQYF. CDR3 DNA sequence: TGCAGCGTTCTGATCTCCTACGAGCAGTACTTC.